Sequencing of this TCR beta chain was carried out in a study of shared clonotypes between healthy human individuals. Study-wide findings and caveats: Despite large depth, rarefaction showed incomplete sorted-subset sequencing.

Concerning this clone itself: Its cognate antigen is unknown.

At deep level, the assay was performed. Genomic DNA per cell subset filled all wells of several immunoSEQ plates. Clones were sequenced by immunoSEQ multiplex PCR, and TCRdb holds only the in-frame ones, with some missing. The table records about 2 million clones, 85% to 95% of them present only once. CD45RO negativity and positive selection for CCR7 defined naive CD8 cells, a population that excluded terminally differentiated effector memory CD45RA+ cells. Germline loops: CDR1 PRHDT, CDR2 FYEKMQ (reference sequence). The CDR3 sequence is 16 residues long. V gave up 0 bases and J gave up 4 bases; unmatched junction bases: 0.

Sequencing was done on a sample of naive CD8+ T cells sorted from blood. This rearrangement joins TRBV13 to TRBJ2-1; TRBD2 matches 13 bases. The clonotype originates from a man between 18 and 29 years old in good health. CDR3 protein: CASSLGLAGGYNEQFF. The CDR3 DNA is TGTGCCAGCAGCTTAGGACTAGCGGGAGGGTACAATGAGCAGTTCTTC.